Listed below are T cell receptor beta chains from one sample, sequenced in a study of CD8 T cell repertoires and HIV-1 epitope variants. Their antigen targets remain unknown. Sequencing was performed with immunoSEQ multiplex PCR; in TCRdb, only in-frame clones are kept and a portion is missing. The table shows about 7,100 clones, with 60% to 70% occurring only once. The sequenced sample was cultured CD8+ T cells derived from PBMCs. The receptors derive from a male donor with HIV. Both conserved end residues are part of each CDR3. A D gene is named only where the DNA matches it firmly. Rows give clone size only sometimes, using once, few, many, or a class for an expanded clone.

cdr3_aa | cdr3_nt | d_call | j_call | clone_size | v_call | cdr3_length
CASSRDRDSGEQYF | TGTGCCAGCAGTCGAGACAGGGATTCGGGCGAGCAGTACTTC | TRBD1 | TRBJ2-7 | - | TRBV6-1 | 14
CASSLGSSYEQYF | TGTGCCAGCAGCTTGGGCAGCTCCTACGAGCAGTACTTC | - | TRBJ2-7 | - | TRBV5-4 | 13
CASSLIDSRRGEQYF | TGTGCCAGCAGTTTAATTGACTCTCGCCGGGGAGAGCAGTACTTC | - | TRBJ2-7 | - | TRBV28 | 15
CASSLTDRVTQETQYF | TGTGCCAGCAGCTTAACGGACAGGGTGACCCAAGAGACCCAGTACTTC | TRBD1 | TRBJ2-5 | once | TRBV9 | 16
CASVHPRRMNTEAFF | TGTGCCAGCGTCCACCCGCGGCGGATGAACACTGAAGCTTTCTTT | - | TRBJ1-1 | - | TRBV28 | 15
CASTPGQGVTYEQYF | TGTGCCAGCACCCCCGGACAGGGGGTAACCTACGAGCAGTACTTC | TRBD1 | TRBJ2-7 | - | TRBV28 | 15
CASSLGQGTDGYTF | TGTGCCAGCAGCTTAGGACAGGGTACAGATGGCTACACCTTC | TRBD1 | TRBJ1-2 | few | TRBV7-9 | 14
CASSQDLGTSRTDTQYF | TGCGCCAGCAGCCAAGATCTAGGGACTAGTAGGACAGATACGCAGTATTTT | TRBD2 | TRBJ2-3 | - | TRBV4-3 | 17
CASSLGASGGARETQYF | TGTGCCAGCAGCTTAGGGGCTAGCGGGGGGGCCAGAGAGACCCAGTACTTC | TRBD2 | TRBJ2-5 | once | TRBV13 | 17
CASSQGQTYGYTF | TGTGCCAGCAGCCAGGGACAGACGTATGGCTACACCTTC | TRBD1 | TRBJ1-2 | - | TRBV7-8 | 13
CASSPSGGAGIEQFF | TGTGCCAGCAGCCCTAGCGGGGGGGCCGGAATTGAGCAGTTCTTC | TRBD2 | TRBJ2-1 | - | TRBV7-3 | 15
CASSEPVTGIPEAFF | TGTGCCAGCAGTGAGCCCGTGACAGGGATCCCTGAAGCTTTCTTT | TRBD1 | TRBJ1-1 | - | TRBV2 | 15
CASSLALASYEQYF | TGTGCCAGCAGCTTAGCGCTAGCATCCTACGAGCAGTACTTC | - | TRBJ2-7 | - | TRBV7-6 | 14
CSVVPQGGYNEQFF | TGCAGCGTTGTTCCCCAGGGGGGATACAATGAGCAGTTCTTC | - | TRBJ2-1 | - | TRBV29-1 | 14
CAIRSEGDEQYF | TGTGCCATCAGGTCTGAGGGTGACGAGCAGTACTTC | - | TRBJ2-7 | - | TRBV10-3 | 12
CASSLSQGEGNYGYTF | TGTGCCAGCAGCCTATCGCAGGGGGAGGGAAACTATGGCTACACCTTC | TRBD1 | TRBJ1-2 | - | TRBV28 | 16
CASSEQLRTGELFF | TGTGCCAGCAGTGAACAGCTCAGAACCGGGGAGCTGTTTTTT | - | TRBJ2-2 | - | TRBV2 | 14
CASSLDRWGYTF | TGTGCCAGCAGTCTGGATCGCTGGGGCTACACCTTC | - | TRBJ1-2 | medium-sized | TRBV28 | 12
CASNQRSIPGYTF | TGTGCCAGCAATCAGCGTTCTATCCCTGGCTACACCTTC | - | TRBJ1-2 | - | TRBV2 | 13
CASSRQGNEAFF | TGTGCCAGCAGTCGACAGGGGAATGAAGCTTTCTTT | TRBD1 | TRBJ1-1 | once | TRBV6-5 | 12
CAISEGPGTGELFF | TGTGCCATCAGTGAGGGCCCCGGCACCGGGGAGCTGTTTTTT | - | TRBJ2-2 | - | TRBV10-3 | 14
CASSAPSLGRDTGELFF | TGTGCCAGCAGCGCCCCATCTTTGGGTAGGGACACCGGGGAGCTGTTTTTT | - | TRBJ2-2 | - | TRBV9 | 17
CASSLNGMNTEAFF | TGTGCCAGCAGCTTGAACGGAATGAACACTGAAGCTTTCTTT | - | TRBJ1-1 | - | TRBV5-8 | 14
CSLELAGDTDTQYF | TGCAGCCTCGAACTAGCGGGAGACACAGATACGCAGTATTTT | TRBD2 | TRBJ2-3 | - | TRBV29-1 | 14
CASSFGGQRTYEQYF | TGTGCCAGCAGTTTTGGAGGACAGAGGACCTACGAGCAGTACTTC | - | TRBJ2-7 | - | TRBV27 | 15
CASSPETGSNTEAFF | TGTGCCAGCAGCCCAGAGACAGGGTCGAACACTGAAGCTTTCTTT | TRBD1 | TRBJ1-1 | - | TRBV7-9 | 15
CAWSDQGVDGYTF | TGTGCCTGGAGCGACCAGGGGGTCGATGGCTACACCTTC | TRBD1 | TRBJ1-2 | - | TRBV30 | 13
CASNPLTSGEWNEQFF | TGTGCCAGCAATCCTCTGACTAGCGGGGAGTGGAATGAGCAGTTCTTC | TRBD2 | TRBJ2-1 | few | TRBV2 | 16
CASSLPLGEQFF | TGTGCCAGCAGTTTACCCTTGGGGGAGCAGTTCTTC | - | TRBJ2-1 | - | TRBV27 | 12
CASSPGQLQETQYF | TGTGCCAGCAGCCCAGGACAGCTTCAAGAGACCCAGTACTTC | - | TRBJ2-5 | - | TRBV28 | 14
CAWSGDSNQPQHF | TGTGCCTGGAGCGGGGATAGCAATCAGCCCCAGCATTTT | - | TRBJ1-5 | - | TRBV30 | 13
CASSPGTGAQPQHF | TGTGCCAGCAGCCCCGGGACAGGAGCGCAGCCCCAGCATTTT | TRBD1 | TRBJ1-5 | - | TRBV7-8 | 14
CASSQDSSPGGPPVSYEQYF | TGTGCCAGCAGCCAAGACTCTTCCCCAGGGGGTCCCCCTGTCTCCTACGAGCAGTACTTC | TRBD1 | TRBJ2-7 | once | TRBV14 | 20
CASSGKTSGGFEQFF | TGTGCCAGCAGCGGGAAAACTAGCGGGGGGTTCGAGCAGTTCTTC | TRBD2 | TRBJ2-1 | - | TRBV9 | 15
CASTSDSTDTQYF | TGCGCCAGCACGTCGGACAGCACAGATACGCAGTATTTT | - | TRBJ2-3 | - | TRBV10-2 | 13
CASGSSYNEQFF | TGTGCCAGTGGTAGCTCCTACAATGAGCAGTTCTTC | - | TRBJ2-1 | few | TRBV19 | 12
CSVWGALSQGARANEKLFF | TGCAGCGTTTGGGGCGCGTTATCCCAGGGGGCGCGGGCTAATGAAAAACTGTTTTTT | TRBD1 | TRBJ1-4 | once | TRBV29-1 | 19
CASSLESAYEQYF | TGTGCCAGCAGCTTAGAGTCCGCCTACGAGCAGTACTTC | - | TRBJ2-7 | - | TRBV13 | 13